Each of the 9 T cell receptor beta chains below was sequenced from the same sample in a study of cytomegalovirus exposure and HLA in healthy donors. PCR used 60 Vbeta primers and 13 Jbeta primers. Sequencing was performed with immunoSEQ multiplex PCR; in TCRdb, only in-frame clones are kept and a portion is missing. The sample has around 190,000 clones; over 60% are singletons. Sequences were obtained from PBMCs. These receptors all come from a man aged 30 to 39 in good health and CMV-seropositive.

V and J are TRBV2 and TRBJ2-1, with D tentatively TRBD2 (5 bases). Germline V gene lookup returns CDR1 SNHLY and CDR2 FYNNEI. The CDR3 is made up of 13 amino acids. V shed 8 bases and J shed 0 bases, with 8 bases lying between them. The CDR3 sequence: CASERTSYNEQFF. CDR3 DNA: TGTGCCAGCGAGCGGACCTCCTACAATGAGCAGTTCTTC.

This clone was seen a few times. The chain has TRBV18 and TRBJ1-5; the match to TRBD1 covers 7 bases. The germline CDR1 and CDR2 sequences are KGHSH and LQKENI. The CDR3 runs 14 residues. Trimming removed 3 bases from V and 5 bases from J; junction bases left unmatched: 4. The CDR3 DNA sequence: TGTGCCAGCTCACCTCGTACAGGGGATCAGCCCCAGCATTTT. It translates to CASSPRTGDQPQHF.

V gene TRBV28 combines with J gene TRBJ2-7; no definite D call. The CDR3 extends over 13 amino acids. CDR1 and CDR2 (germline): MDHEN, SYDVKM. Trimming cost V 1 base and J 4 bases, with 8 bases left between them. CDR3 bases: TGTGCCAGCAGTTTATTACAGAATTACGAGCAGTACTTC. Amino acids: CASSLLQNYEQYF.

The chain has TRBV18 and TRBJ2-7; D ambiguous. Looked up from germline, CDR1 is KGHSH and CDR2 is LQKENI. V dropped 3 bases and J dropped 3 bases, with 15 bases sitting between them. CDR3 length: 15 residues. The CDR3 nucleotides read TGTGCCAGCTCACCGCCTTCATCCCGAGGCTACGAGCAGTACTTC. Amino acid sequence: CASSPPSSRGYEQYF.

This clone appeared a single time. CDR3 residues: CASSVVGGSSTDTQYF. The CDR3 coding sequence is TGTGCCAGCAGCGTAGTTGGCGGGTCGAGCACAGATACGCAGTATTTT. The chain links TRBV9 to TRBJ2-3; tentative D call: TRBD2 (5 bases). Germline CDR1 reads SGDLS; CDR2 reads YYNGEE. The CDR3 totals 16 residues. The ends were cut back, 0 bases at V and 0 bases at J, with 11 bases in the middle. Variable domain in full (rest from reference TRBV9 and TRBJ2-3): DSGVTQTPKHLITATGQRVTLRCSPRSGDLSVYWYQQSLDQGLQFLIQYYNGEERAKGNILERFSAQQFPDLHSELNLSSLELGDSALYFCASSVVGGSSTDTQYFGPGTRLTVL.

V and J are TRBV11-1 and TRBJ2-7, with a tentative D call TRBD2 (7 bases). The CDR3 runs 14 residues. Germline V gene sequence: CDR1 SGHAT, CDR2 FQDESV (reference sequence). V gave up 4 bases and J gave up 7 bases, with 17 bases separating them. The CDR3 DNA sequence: TGTGCCAGCAGCTCGGCCGGGGGGCCTGGGGAGCAGTACTTC. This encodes CASSSAGGPGEQYF.

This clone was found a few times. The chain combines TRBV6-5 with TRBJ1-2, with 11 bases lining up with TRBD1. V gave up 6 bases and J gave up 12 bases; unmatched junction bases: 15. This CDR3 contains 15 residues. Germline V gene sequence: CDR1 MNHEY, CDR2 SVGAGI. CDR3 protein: CASRTDPGQGEGDTF. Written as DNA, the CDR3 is TGTGCCAGCAGGACTGACCCGGGACAGGGGGAAGGGGACACCTTC.

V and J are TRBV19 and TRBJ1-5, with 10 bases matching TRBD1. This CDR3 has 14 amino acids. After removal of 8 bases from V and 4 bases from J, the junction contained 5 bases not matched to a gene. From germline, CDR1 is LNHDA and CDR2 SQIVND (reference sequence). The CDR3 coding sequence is TGTGCCAGTGATCCGGGACAGGGGAATCAGCCCCAGCATTTT. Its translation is CASDPGQGNQPQHF.

In nucleotides, the CDR3 is TGTGCCAGCAGCTTAGCGTTCCGGACAGGGCGTCTCTCTGGAAACACCATATATTTT. This sequence encodes CASSLAFRTGRLSGNTIYF. The genes are TRBV7-2 and TRBJ1-3; TRBD1 matches 8 bases. The CDR3 is made up of 19 amino acids. J gave up 0 bases and V 0 bases, and 10 bases lay outside the gene matches. The germline V gene encodes CDR1 SGHTA and CDR2 FQGNSA.